This TCR beta chain was documented in a study of cytomegalovirus exposure and HLA in healthy donors. This CDR3 has 15 residues. J lost 1 base, V lost 3 bases, and 2 bases had no gene match. The V gene's germline CDR1 is KGHSH and CDR2 LQKENI. Amplification used 60 Vbeta primers and 13 Jbeta primers. Profiled with immunoSEQ multiplex PCR; TCRdb holds only in-frame clones, not every one. The data contain 100,000 or so clones, more than 65% of them singletons. The chain is built from TRBV18 and TRBJ2-3; TRBD1 matches at 9 bases. Sequences were obtained from PBMCs. The TCR sequence derives from a man aged 35 to 55 in good health and CMV-seropositive. The CDR3 reads CASSPRTGGTDTQYF. CDR3 bases: TGTGCCAGCTCACCTCGGACAGGGGGCACAGATACGCAGTATTTT.